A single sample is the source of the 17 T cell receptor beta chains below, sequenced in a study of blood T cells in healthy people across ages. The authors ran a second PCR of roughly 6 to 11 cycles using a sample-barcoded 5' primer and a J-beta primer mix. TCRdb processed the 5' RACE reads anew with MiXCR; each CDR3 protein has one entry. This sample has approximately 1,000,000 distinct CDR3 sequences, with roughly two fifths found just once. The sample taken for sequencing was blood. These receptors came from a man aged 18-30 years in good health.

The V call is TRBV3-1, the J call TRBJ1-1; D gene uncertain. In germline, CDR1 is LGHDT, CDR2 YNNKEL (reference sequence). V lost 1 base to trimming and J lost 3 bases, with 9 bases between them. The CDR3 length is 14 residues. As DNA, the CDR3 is TGTGCCAGCAGCCAAGGGAGTCTTGACACTGAAGCTTTCTTT. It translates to CASSQGSLDTEAFF.

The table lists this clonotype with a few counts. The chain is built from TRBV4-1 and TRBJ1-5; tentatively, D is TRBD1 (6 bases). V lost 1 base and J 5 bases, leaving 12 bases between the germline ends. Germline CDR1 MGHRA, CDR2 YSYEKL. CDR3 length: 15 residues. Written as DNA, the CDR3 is TGCGCCAGCAGCCAAGGAACAGGGAACCATCAGCCCCAGCATTTT. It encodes CASSQGTGNHQPQHF.

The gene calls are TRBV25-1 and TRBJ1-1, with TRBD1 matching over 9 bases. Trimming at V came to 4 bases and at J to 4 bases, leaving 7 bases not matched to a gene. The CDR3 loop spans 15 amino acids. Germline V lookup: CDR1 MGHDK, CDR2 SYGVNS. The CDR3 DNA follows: TGTGCCAGCAGTGGATATACAGGGGGCGGCACTGAAGCTTTCTTT. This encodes CASSGYTGGGTEAFF. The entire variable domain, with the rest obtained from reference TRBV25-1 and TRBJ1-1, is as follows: EADIYQTPRYLVIGTGKKITLECSQTMGHDKMYWYQQDPGMELHLIHYSYGVNSTEKGDLSSESTVSRIRTEHFPLTLESARPSHTSQYLCASSGYTGGGTEAFFGQGTRLTVV.

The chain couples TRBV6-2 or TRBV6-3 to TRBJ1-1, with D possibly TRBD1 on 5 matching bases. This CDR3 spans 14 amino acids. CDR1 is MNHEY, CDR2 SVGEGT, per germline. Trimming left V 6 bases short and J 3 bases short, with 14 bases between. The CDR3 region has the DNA TGTGCCAGCAGAAATATTGGAGGGGACACTGAAGCTTTCTTT. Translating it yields CASRNIGGDTEAFF.

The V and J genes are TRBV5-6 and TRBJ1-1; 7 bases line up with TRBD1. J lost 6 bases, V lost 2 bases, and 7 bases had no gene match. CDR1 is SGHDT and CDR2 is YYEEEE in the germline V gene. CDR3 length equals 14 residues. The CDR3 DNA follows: TGTGCCAGCAGCTTCAACAGGGGACGCGCTGAAGCTTTCTTT. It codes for CASSFNRGRAEAFF.

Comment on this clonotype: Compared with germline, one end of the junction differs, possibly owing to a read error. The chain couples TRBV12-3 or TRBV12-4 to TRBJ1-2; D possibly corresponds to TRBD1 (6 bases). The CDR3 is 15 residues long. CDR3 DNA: TGTGCCAGCAGTTATAACAGGGATTACGACTATGGCTACATCTTC. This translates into CASSYNRDYDYGYIF.

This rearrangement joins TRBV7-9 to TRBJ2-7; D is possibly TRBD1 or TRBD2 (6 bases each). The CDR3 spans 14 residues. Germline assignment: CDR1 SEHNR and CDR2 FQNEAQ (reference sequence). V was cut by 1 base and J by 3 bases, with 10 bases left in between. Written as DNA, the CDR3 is TGTGCCAGCAGCTTAGTCGGGGGCAACTACGAGCAGTACTTC. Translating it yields CASSLVGGNYEQYF.

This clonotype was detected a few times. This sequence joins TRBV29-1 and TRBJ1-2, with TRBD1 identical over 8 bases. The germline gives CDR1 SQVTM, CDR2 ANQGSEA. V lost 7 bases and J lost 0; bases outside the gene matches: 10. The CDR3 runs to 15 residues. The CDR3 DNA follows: TGCAGCGGTGGGACAGGTCAACCTACTAACTATGGCTACACCTTC. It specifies CSGGTGQPTNYGYTF. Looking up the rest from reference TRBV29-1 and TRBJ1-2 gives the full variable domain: SAVISQKPSRDICQRGTSLTIQCQVDSQVTMMFWYRQQPGQSLTLIATANQGSEATYESGFVIDKFPISRPNLTFSTLTVSNMSPEDSSIYLCSGGTGQPTNYGYTFGSGTRLTVV.

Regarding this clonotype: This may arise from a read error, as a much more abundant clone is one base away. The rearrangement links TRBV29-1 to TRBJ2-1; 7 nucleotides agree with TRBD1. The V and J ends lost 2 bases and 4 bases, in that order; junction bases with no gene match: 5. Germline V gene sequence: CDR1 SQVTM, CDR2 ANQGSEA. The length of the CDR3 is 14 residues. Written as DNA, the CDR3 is TGCAGCGTTGAATGGGTCAGGGGGTACAATGAGCAGTTCTTC. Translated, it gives CSVEWVRGYNEQFF.

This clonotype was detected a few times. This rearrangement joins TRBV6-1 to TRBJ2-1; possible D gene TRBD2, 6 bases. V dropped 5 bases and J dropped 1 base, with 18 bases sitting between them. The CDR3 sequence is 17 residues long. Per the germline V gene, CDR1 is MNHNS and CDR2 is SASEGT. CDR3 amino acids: CASSPRSGGVSYNEQFF. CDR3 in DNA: TGTGCCAGCAGTCCCCGATCGGGCGGGGTTTCCTACAATGAGCAGTTCTTC.

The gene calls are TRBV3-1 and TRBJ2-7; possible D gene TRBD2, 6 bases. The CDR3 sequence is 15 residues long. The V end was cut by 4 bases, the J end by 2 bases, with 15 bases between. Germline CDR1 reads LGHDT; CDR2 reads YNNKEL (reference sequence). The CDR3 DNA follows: TGTGCCAGCAGCCCAGGACGAGCGGGTGCCTACGAGCAGTACTTC. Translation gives CASSPGRAGAYEQYF.

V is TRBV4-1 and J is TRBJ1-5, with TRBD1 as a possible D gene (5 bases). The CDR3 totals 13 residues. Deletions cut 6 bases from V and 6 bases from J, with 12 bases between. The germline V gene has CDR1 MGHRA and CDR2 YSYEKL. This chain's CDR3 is CASSDSLGQPQHF. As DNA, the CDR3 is TGCGCCAGCAGTGACAGTCTGGGTCAGCCCCAGCATTTT.

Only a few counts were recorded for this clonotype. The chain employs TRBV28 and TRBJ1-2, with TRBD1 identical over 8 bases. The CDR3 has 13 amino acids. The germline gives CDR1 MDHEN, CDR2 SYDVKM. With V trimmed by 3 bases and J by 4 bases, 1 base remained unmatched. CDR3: CASSFTGGYGYTF. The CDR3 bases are TGTGCCAGCAGTTTTACAGGGGGCTATGGCTACACCTTC.

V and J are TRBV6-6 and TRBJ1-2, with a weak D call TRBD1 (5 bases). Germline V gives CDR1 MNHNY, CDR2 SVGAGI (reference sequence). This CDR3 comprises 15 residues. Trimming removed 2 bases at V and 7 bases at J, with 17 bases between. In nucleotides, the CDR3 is TGTGCCAGCAGTTACGATGGGCTTGGGGGATCTGGCTACACCTTC. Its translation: CASSYDGLGGSGYTF.

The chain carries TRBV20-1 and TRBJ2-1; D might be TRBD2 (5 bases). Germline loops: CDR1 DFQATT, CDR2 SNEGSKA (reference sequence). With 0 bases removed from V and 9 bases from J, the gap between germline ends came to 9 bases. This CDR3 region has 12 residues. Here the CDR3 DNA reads TGCAGTGCTAGAGATGGTGAGGGTGAGCAGTTCTTC. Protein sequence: CSARDGEGEQFF.

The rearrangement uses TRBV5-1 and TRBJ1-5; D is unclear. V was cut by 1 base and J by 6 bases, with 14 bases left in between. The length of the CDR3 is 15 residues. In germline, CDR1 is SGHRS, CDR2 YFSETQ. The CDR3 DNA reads TGCGCCAGCAGCTTGTGTAGAGAGGATAGTCAGCCCCAGCATTTT. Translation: CASSLCREDSQPQHF.

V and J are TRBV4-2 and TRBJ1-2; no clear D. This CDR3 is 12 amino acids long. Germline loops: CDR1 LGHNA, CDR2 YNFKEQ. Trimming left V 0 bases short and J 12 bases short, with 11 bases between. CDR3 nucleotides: TGTGCCAGCAGCCAAGATCCGGTATACCACACCTTC. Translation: CASSQDPVYHTF.